This T cell receptor (beta chain) was captured by sequencing in a study of blood T cells in healthy people across ages. Study-wide results and limits: Underestimates were what the diversity estimates from one million T cells were considered to be. A conclusive naive versus antigen-experienced comparison was prevented by the unsorted PBMCs.

The length of the CDR3 is 15 residues. The germline gives CDR1 LGHDT, CDR2 YNNKEL (reference sequence). Trimming cost V 2 bases and J 0 bases, with 7 bases left between them. Primers used in a second PCR of about 7 to 12 cycles were a sample-barcoded 5' primer and a J-beta primer mix. TCRdb used MiXCR to reprocess the 5' RACE reads, holding one entry per CDR3 protein. Of about 1.4 million distinct CDR3 sequences listed, approximately 60% are singletons. Healthy Caucasian individuals from Russia aged about 6 to 90 served as donors. As for this clonotype: Its antigen is as yet unknown.

The sequenced material came from blood. The rearrangement links TRBV3-1 to TRBJ1-4; D is unclear. The sequence came from a man younger than 35 in good health. Written as DNA, the CDR3 is TGTGCCAGCAGCCAACAGAGTTCAACTAATGAAAAACTGTTTTTT. The encoded protein is CASSQQSSTNEKLFF.